These T cell receptor beta chains were read from a single sample in a study of shared clonotypes between healthy human individuals. TCRdb keeps only in-frame clones here, not all; method: immunoSEQ multiplex PCR. The data hold some 1,600,000 clones, with roughly 98% observed a single time. What was sequenced was naive CD4+ T cells sorted from blood. All receptors derive from a man between 25 and 39 years old in good health. Each CDR3 is given with its conserved first and last residue. A D gene is named only where the DNA matches it firmly. Clone sizes are given selectively: once, few, many, or a class where the clone is expanded.

size,V,D,J,CDR3,DNA
-,TRBV5-1,-,TRBJ2-5,CASSSWTPTAAQYF,TGCGCCAGCAGCAGCTGGACGCCCACTGCGGCCCAGTACTTC
once,TRBV5-1,-,TRBJ2-5,CASSPRPGEFQETQYF,TGCGCCAGCAGCCCCCGGCCAGGGGAATTCCAAGAGACCCAGTACTTC
-,TRBV5-6,TRBD1,TRBJ1-1,CASRMTGMNTEAFF,TGTGCCAGCAGGATGACAGGGATGAACACTGAAGCTTTCTTT
-,TRBV27,TRBD1,TRBJ2-7,CASRPSGDRGQEQYF,TGTGCCAGCCGCCCGTCAGGGGACAGGGGGCAAGAGCAGTACTTC
-,TRBV2,-,TRBJ1-1,CASSVQGSDAFF,TGTGCCAGCAGTGTCCAGGGGAGTGATGCTTTCTTT
-,TRBV11-2,TRBD1,TRBJ2-7,CASSLTQGSSYEQYF,TGTGCCAGCAGCTTAACACAGGGGAGCTCCTACGAGCAGTACTTC
-,TRBV19,TRBD2,TRBJ2-2,CASSSRLAGGPPSTGELFF,TGTGCCAGTAGTAGCCGACTAGCGGGAGGGCCCCCTAGCACCGGGGAGCTGTTTTTT
-,TRBV2,-,TRBJ2-1,CASSGPEQFF,TGTGCCAGCAGTGGGCCTGAGCAGTTCTTC
once,TRBV6-5,-,TRBJ2-7,CASSPGGGGNEQYF,TGTGCCAGCAGCCCCGGGGGAGGGGGCAACGAGCAGTACTTC
-,TRBV7-3,TRBD2,TRBJ2-7,CASSLAGGPGYEQYF,TGTGCCAGCAGCTTAGCGGGAGGGCCAGGTTACGAGCAGTACTTC
-,TRBV28,TRBD1,TRBJ2-5,CASRPRQGAGETQYF,TGTGCCAGCAGACCACGACAGGGGGCCGGAGAGACCCAGTACTTC
once,TRBV28,TRBD2,TRBJ2-1,CAAGASGRNEQFF,TGTGCCGCGGGAGCTAGCGGGAGAAATGAGCAGTTCTTC
once,TRBV2,TRBD1,TRBJ2-7,CASSEASRTGSLTGNF,TGTGCCAGCAGTGAAGCTTCCCGGACAGGGTCCCTTACTGGGAACTTC